This T cell receptor (beta chain) originates from a study of blood T cell repertoires in COVID-19. Study-level background: Sites across the United States, Italy and Spain contributed samples from acute and convalescent COVID-19.

Produced via immunoSEQ multiplex PCR; TCRdb's table is partial and in-frame only. The data hold just over 95,000 clones, with about 80% observed a single time. Trimming at V came to 4 bases and at J to 7 bases, leaving 10 bases not matched to a gene. The germline V gene encodes CDR1 SGHNT and CDR2 YYREEE (reference sequence). This CDR3 region has 15 residues. This sequence joins TRBV5-4 and TRBJ2-1; TRBD2 matches at 8 bases. The material sequenced was peripheral blood. This TCR was recovered from a man aged 55 to 70 with acute or convalescent COVID-19. CDR3 nucleotides: TGTGCCAGCAGCCATCCGGGACTAGATCCTAATGAGCAGTTCTTC. Protein sequence: CASSHPGLDPNEQFF.